This record covers a single T cell receptor beta chain. The target antigen is unknown. The sample belongs to a study of CXCR3-negative and CXCR3-positive naive CD8 T cells. Overall study findings and caveats: CXCR3-negative and CXCR3-positive naive cells shared comparable TRBV-TRBJ usage, but memory cells did not. Against CXCR3-negative naive cells, CXCR3-positive naive cells showed more hydrophobic TRB CDR3s.

This CDR3 region has 18 residues. CDR1 and CDR2 from the germline V gene are MNHEY and SVGEGT. Each TRB cDNA library was prepared by 5' RACE (with UMI labels). TCRdb reworked the 5' RACE reads into one entry per CDR3 protein, no DNA. The listing contains about 66,000 distinct CDR3 sequences. This TCR was sampled from a human donor in good health. Some clones in this sample may be carry-over from other donors' samples. Material: naive CXCR3- CD8+ T cells from blood. Specified subset: CD45RO-CCR7+CD27+CD95- naive CD8+ T cells lacking CXCR3 (TNR3-). V usage is TRBV6-2 or TRBV6-3 and J usage is TRBJ1-1; TCRdb picks TRBD1, but there is no DNA to check that call. This CDR3 reads CASSYLTGTPERNTEAFF.